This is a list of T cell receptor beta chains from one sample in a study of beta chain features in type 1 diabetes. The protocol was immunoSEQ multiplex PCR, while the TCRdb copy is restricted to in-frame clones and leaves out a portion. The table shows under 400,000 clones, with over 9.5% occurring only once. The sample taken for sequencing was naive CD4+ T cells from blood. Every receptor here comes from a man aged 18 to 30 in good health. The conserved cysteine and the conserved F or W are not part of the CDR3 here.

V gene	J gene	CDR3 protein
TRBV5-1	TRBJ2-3	ASSRGQATDTQY
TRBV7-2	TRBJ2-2	ASSLRTNTGELF
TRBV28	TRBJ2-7	ATNSESYEQY
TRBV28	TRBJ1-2	ASSRRGERYGYT
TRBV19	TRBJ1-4	ATRDRQFNEKLF
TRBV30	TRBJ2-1	AWTQGANEQF
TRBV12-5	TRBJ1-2	ASGRDRGYGYT
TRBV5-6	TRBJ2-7	ASSAGTGRRAYEQY
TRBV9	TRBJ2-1	ASSVEQGSYNEQF
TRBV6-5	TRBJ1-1	ASSYGRDTEAF
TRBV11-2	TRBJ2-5	ASSFPSGEETQY
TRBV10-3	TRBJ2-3	AISRDFTQY
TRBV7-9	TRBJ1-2	ASSSRTADGYT
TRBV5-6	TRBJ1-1	ASSRSSSLNTEAF
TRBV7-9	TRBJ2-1	ASQPGTGTWEQF
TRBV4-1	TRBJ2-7	ASSRGIIRDTTGEQY